This TCR beta chain was found in a study of blood T cell repertoires in COVID-19. At the level of the study: Some COVID-19 samples were acute and others convalescent; all came from the United States, Italy and Spain. Nucleic acid was either cDNA or gDNA, and it came from T cells, B-cell-depleted T cells, or PBMCs.

Measured with immunoSEQ multiplex PCR; TCRdb has only the in-frame clones, and not every one. Of roughly 68,000 clones in the sample, roughly 86% were seen once. Germline CDR1 reads MNHEY; CDR2 reads SMNVEV (reference sequence). CDR3 length equals 13 residues. Deletions cut 5 bases from V and 5 bases from J, with 12 bases between. This TCR was sampled from a man aged 45 to 65 with acute or convalescent COVID-19. The chain couples TRBV27 to TRBJ2-5; D uncertain. The sample consisted of peripheral blood. DNA of the CDR3: TGTGCCAGCAGTGTGAGGCTACGGGAGACCCAGTACTTC. As protein: CASSVRLRETQYF.